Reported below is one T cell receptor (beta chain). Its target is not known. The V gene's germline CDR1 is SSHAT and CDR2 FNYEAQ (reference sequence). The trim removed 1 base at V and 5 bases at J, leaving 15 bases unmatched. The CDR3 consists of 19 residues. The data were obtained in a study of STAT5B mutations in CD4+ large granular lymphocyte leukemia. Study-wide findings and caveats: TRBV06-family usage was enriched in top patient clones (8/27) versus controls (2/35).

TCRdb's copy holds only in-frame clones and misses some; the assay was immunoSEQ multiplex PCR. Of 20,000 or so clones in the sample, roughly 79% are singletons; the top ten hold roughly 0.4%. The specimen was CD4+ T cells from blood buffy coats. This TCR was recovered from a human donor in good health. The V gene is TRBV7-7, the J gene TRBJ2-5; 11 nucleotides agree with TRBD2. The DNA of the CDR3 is TGTGCCAGCAGCTTAGGATTCACCCATAGCGGGGGGGCCGGCGAGACCCAGTACTTC. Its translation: CASSLGFTHSGGAGETQYF. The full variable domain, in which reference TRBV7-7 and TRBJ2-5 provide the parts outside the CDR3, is GAGVSQSPRYKVTKRGQDVTLRCDPISSHATLYWYQQALGQGPEFLTYFNYEAQPDKSGLPSDRFSAERPEGSISTLTIQRTEQRDSAMYRCASSLGFTHSGGAGETQYFGPGTRLLVL.